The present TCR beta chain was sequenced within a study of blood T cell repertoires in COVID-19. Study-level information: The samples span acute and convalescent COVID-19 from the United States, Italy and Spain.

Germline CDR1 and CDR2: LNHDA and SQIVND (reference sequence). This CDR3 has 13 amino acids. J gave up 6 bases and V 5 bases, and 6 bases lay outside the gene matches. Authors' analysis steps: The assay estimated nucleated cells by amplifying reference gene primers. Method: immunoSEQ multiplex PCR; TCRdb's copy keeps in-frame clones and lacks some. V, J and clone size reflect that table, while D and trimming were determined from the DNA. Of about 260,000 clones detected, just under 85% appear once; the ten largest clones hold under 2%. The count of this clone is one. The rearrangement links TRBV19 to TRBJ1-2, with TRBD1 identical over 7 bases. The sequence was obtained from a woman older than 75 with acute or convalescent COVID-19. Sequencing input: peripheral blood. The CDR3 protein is CASSQGQPNGYTF. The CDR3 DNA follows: TGTGCCAGTAGTCAGGGACAGCCGAATGGCTACACCTTC.